Listed here are 9 T cell receptor beta chains from one sample, sequenced in a study of cytomegalovirus exposure and HLA in healthy donors. In the PCR, 60 Vbeta and 13 Jbeta primers were used. Clones were sequenced by immunoSEQ multiplex PCR, and TCRdb holds only the in-frame ones, with some missing. The profile shows about 90,000 clones, around 80% of them singletons. Material for sequencing was PBMCs. Every receptor here comes from a man aged 25 to 40 in good health and CMV-seronegative.

The rearrangement links TRBV4-1 to TRBJ2-3; D is unclear. Trimming removed 0 bases at V and 7 bases at J, with 14 bases between. Germline V lookup: CDR1 MGHRA, CDR2 YSYEKL. This CDR3 comprises 15 residues. CDR3 DNA sequence: TGCGCCAGCAGCCAAGAATTCCCGCTGAGGCATACGCAGTATTTT. Translating gives CASSQEFPLRHTQYF.

The gene calls are TRBV7-2 and TRBJ1-2; 8 bases are shared with TRBD1. The CDR3 contains 14 residues. V lost 1 base to trimming and J lost 4 bases; unmatched junction nucleotides: 2. Germline V gives CDR1 SGHTA, CDR2 FQGNSA. The CDR3: CASSLGQGSYGYTF. The CDR3 nucleotides read TGTGCCAGCAGCTTAGGACAGGGGAGCTATGGCTACACCTTC. The full variable domain, with the rest looked up from reference TRBV7-2 and TRBJ1-2, is GAGVSQSPSNKVTEKGKDVELRCDPISGHTALYWYRQSLGQGLEFLIYFQGNSAPDKSGLPSDRFSAERTGGSVSTLTIQRTQQEDSAVYLCASSLGQGSYGYTFGSGTRLTVV.

The chain combines TRBV9 with TRBJ1-1, with D possibly matching TRBD1 (6 bases). This CDR3 region has 15 residues. Germline V gene sequence: CDR1 SGDLS, CDR2 YYNGEE. V was pared by 0 bases and J by 1 base, with 10 bases between. The CDR3 reads CASSVEGRGNTEAFF. CDR3 DNA: TGTGCCAGCAGCGTAGAGGGCAGGGGGAACACTGAAGCTTTCTTT.

The chain uses TRBV19 and TRBJ1-1, with TRBD1 as a possible D gene (6 bases). This CDR3 is 15 amino acids long. Trimming pared 9 bases from V and 5 bases from J, leaving 22 bases between. Germline CDR1 LNHDA, CDR2 SQIVND (reference sequence). As DNA, the CDR3 is TGTGCCAGCCAACTTCCAACAGGGAGAGGAACTGAAGCTTTCTTT. Translated: CASQLPTGRGTEAFF.

As DNA, the CDR3 is TGTGCTAGTGGTTTGCCTCTCGGTTATGGCTACACCTTC. This encodes CASGLPLGYGYTF. This chain connects TRBV12-5 to TRBJ1-2; D remains unclear. The CDR3 is made up of 13 amino acids. With 2 bases removed from V and 5 bases from J, the gap between germline ends came to 9 bases. The V gene's germline CDR1 is LGHNT and CDR2 FRNRAP. Looking up the rest from reference TRBV12-5 and TRBJ1-2 gives the full variable domain: DARVTQTPRHKVTEMGQEVTMRCQPILGHNTVFWYRQTMMQGLELLAYFRNRAPLDDSGMPKDRFSAEMPDATLATLKIQPSEPRDSAVYFCASGLPLGYGYTFGSGTRLTVV.

The chain links TRBV7-2 to TRBJ1-5; D not resolved. The germline CDR1 and CDR2 sequences are SGHTA and FQGNSA. Trimming took off 2 bases at V and 2 bases at J, with 7 bases between the two ends. The CDR3 totals 14 residues. The CDR3 loop reads CASSLYQGNQPQHF. DNA of the CDR3: TGTGCCAGCAGCTTATACCAGGGCAATCAGCCCCAGCATTTT.

The chain recombines TRBV27 with TRBJ1-3; D gene unclear. The V gene lost 8 bases and the J gene lost 0 bases, with 11 bases spanning the gap. CDR1 MNHEY and CDR2 SMNVEV come from the germline V gene (reference sequence). This CDR3 spans 14 amino acids. CDR3 sequence reads: CASRYGGSGNTIYF. CDR3 DNA: TGTGCCAGCCGATATGGAGGCTCTGGAAACACCATATATTTT.

This rearrangement joins TRBV2 to TRBJ2-7, with D possibly TRBD2 on 5 matching bases. The CDR3 length is 13 residues. Germline-derived CDR1 and CDR2 are SNHLY and FYNNEI. Between the trimmed V and J ends, which lost 6 bases and 7 bases, there was a span of 16 bases. The CDR3 region is CASRSPDSGEQYV. CDR3 bases: TGTGCCAGCAGGAGCCCGGACTCGGGGGAGCAGTACGTC.

The rearrangement joins TRBV12-5 to TRBJ2-1, with 8 bases lining up with TRBD1. Germline V gene sequence: CDR1 LGHNT, CDR2 FRNRAP. The CDR3 has 15 amino acids. V shed 1 base and J 8 bases; nucleotides not matched to a gene: 7. The CDR3 is CASGLEAGGRDEQFF. DNA for the CDR3: TGTGCTAGTGGTTTGGAGGCAGGGGGCAGGGATGAGCAGTTCTTC.